The source of this T cell receptor beta chain is a study of shared clonotypes between healthy human individuals. Study as a whole: The donor pool was made up of a couple of women and a few men aged 18 to 49.

Deep was the level used in running the assay. The repertoire was sequenced with immunoSEQ multiplex PCR; TCRdb's copy has only in-frame clones and lacks some. The sample includes fewer than 600,000 clones, about four fifths of them seen just once. The CDR3 runs to 16 residues. Per the germline V gene, CDR1 is SGHRS and CDR2 is YFSETQ. V was pared by 1 base and J by 0 bases, with 10 bases between. The sample comprised PBMCs. This sequence was found in a woman in her 40s in good health. Some clones in this sample may be carry-over from other donors' samples. The chain combines TRBV5-1 with TRBJ2-2; possible D gene TRBD2, 6 bases. This chain's CDR3 is CASSLLAAANTGELFF. In DNA, the CDR3 is TGCGCCAGCAGCTTGTTAGCGGCCGCGAACACCGGGGAGCTGTTTTTT.